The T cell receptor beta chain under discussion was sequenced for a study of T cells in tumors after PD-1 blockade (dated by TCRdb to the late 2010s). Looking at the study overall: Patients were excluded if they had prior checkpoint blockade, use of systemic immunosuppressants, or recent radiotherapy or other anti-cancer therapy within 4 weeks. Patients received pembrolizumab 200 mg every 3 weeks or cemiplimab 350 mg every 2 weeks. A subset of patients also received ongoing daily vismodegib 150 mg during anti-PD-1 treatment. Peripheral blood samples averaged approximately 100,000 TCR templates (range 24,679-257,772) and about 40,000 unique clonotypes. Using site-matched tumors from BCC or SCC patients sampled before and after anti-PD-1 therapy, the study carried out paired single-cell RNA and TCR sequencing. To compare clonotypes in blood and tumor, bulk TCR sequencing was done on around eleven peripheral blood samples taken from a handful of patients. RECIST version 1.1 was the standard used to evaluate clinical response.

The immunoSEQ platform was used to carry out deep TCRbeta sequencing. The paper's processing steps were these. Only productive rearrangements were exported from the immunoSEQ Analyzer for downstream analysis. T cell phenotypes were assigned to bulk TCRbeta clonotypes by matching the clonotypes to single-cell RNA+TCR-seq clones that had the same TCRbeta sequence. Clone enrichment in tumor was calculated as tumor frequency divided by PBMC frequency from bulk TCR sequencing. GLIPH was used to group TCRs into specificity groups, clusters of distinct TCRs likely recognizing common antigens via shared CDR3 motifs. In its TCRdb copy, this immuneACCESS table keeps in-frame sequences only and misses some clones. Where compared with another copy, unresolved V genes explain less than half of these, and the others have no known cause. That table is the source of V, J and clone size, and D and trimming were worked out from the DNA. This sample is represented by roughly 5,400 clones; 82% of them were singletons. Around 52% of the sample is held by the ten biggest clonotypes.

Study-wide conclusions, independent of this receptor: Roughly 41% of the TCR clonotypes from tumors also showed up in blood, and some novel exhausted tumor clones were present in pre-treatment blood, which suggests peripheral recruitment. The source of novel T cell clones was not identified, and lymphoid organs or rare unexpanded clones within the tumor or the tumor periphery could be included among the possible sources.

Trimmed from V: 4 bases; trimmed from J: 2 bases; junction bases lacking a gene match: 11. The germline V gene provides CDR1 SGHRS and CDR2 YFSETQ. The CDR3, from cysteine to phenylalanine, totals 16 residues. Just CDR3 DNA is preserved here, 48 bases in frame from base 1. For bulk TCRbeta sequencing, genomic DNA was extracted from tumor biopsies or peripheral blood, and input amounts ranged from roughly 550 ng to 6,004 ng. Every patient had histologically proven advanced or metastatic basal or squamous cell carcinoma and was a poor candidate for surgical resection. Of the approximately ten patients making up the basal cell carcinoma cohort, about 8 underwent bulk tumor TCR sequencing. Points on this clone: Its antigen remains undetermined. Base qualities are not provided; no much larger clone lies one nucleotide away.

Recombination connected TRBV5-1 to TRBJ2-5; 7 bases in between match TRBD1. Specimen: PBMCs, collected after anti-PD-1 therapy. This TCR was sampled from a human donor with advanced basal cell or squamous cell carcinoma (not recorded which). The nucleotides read TGCGCCAGCAGCGGGGACAGTCTTGGAGCTCAAGAGACCCAGTACTTC. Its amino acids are CASSGDSLGAQETQYF.